One sample yielded the 25 T cell receptor beta chains listed below, sequenced in a study of cytomegalovirus exposure and HLA in healthy donors. Using immunoSEQ multiplex PCR, the repertoire was profiled, and TCRdb retains in-frame clones only, with some absent. The table lists tens of thousands of clones, roughly 90% of them singletons. The sequenced sample consisted of PBMCs. Receptors originate from a man younger than 30 in good health and CMV-seronegative.

This clone appeared once. J is TRBJ2-1 and V is TRBV19; 7 nucleotides agree with TRBD2. The junction had 14 bases not matched to a gene; V was cut back by 1 base and J by 5 bases. CDR1 and CDR2 (germline): LNHDA, SQIVND (reference sequence). This CDR3 region has 18 residues. CDR3 residues: CASSIGASGGSWNNEQFF. In nucleotides, the CDR3 is TGTGCCAGTAGTATAGGGGCTAGCGGAGGTTCTTGGAACAATGAGCAGTTCTTC. Full variable domain (remainder filled in from reference TRBV19 and TRBJ2-1): DGGITQSPKYLFRKEGQNVTLSCEQNLNHDAMYWYRQDPGQGLRLIYYSQIVNDFQKGDIAEGYSVSREKKESFPLTVTSAQKNPTAFYLCASSIGASGGSWNNEQFFGPGTRLTVL.

The chain combines TRBV6-5 with TRBJ2-1; D unresolved. With 2 bases removed from V and 15 bases from J, the gap between germline ends came to 17 bases. Germline values: CDR1 MNHEY, CDR2 SVGAGI. CDR3 length: 13 amino acids. The CDR3 DNA reads as TGTGCCAGCAGTTACGACCTCAACCGAGCGTCGTTCTTC. This gives the protein CASSYDLNRASFF.

J is TRBJ2-1 and V is TRBV27, with D maybe TRBD2 (6 bases). CDR3 length: 14 residues. V lost 4 bases, J lost 7 bases, and 14 bases lay in between. Germline V gives CDR1 MNHEY, CDR2 SMNVEV (reference sequence). Written as DNA, the CDR3 is TGTGCCAGCAGTTATCCCGGGACTGGGAATGAGCAGTTCTTC. It codes for CASSYPGTGNEQFF.

This clone occurred once. The J gene is TRBJ2-1, the V gene TRBV6-1, with a weak D call TRBD2 (6 bases). The V end was cut by 5 bases, the J end by 5 bases, with 13 bases between. There are 14 residues in the CDR3. CDR1 and CDR2 from the germline V gene are MNHNS and SASEGT. CDR3 DNA: TGTGCCAGCAGTTCCGGGACTTCAAACAATGAGCAGTTCTTC. Its protein product is CASSSGTSNNEQFF.

The CDR3 nucleotides are TGTGCCTCCCAGTTGAACACTGAAGCTTTCTTT. It codes for CASQLNTEAFF. The chain has TRBV30 and TRBJ1-1; D remains ambiguous. The CDR3 length is 11 residues. V was trimmed by 7 bases and J by 0 bases, leaving 6 bases between them. CDR1 is GTSNPN, CDR2 SVGIG, per germline (reference sequence).

V and J are TRBV15 and TRBJ2-3; D might be TRBD2 (6 bases). Trimming stripped 1 base from V and 0 bases from J, with 11 bases between. The length of the CDR3 is 16 residues. Germline values: CDR1 LNHNV, CDR2 YYDKDF (reference sequence). Here the CDR3 reads CATSRGRGTSTDTQYF. The CDR3 DNA is TGTGCCACCAGCAGAGGGAGAGGGACTAGCACAGATACGCAGTATTTT.

The V gene is TRBV5-6, the J gene TRBJ2-1, with 13 bases lining up with TRBD2. Trimming took 4 bases from V and 8 from J; bases not matched to a gene: 6. Germline CDR1 and CDR2: SGHDT and YYEEEE. This CDR3 comprises 15 residues. The CDR3, as DNA: TGTGCCAGCAGCCCTGGGACTAGCGGGATCCATGAGCAGTTCTTC. It codes for CASSPGTSGIHEQFF.

The J gene is TRBJ2-7, the V gene TRBV19; 8 nucleotides agree with TRBD2. Germline values: CDR1 LNHDA, CDR2 SQIVND (reference sequence). J was trimmed by 6 bases and V by 1 base; bases with no gene match: 8. There are 15 residues in the CDR3. In DNA form, the CDR3 reads TGTGCCAGTAGTATAGGGACTAGCCGCCAGAGCGAGCAGTACTTC. This encodes CASSIGTSRQSEQYF.

This clone appeared once. The rearrangement joins TRBV7-2 to TRBJ2-7; 9 nucleotides agree with TRBD1. The CDR3 spans 14 residues. The germline gives CDR1 SGHTA, CDR2 FQGNSA. The J segment lost 2 bases and the V segment lost 5 bases, leaving 4 bases of the junction unmatched. The CDR3 nucleotides are TGTGCCAGCAGCCCGAGGACAGGGGCCTACGAGCAGTACTTC. It specifies CASSPRTGAYEQYF.

The rearrangement links TRBV7-9 to TRBJ2-7, with 12 bases that match TRBD1. The CDR3 extends over 14 amino acids. CDR1 SEHNR and CDR2 FQNEAQ come from the germline V gene (reference sequence). V was clipped by 4 bases and J by 4 bases; unmatched bases: 2. CDR3 loop: CASSWGQGAYEQYF. CDR3 sequence (DNA): TGTGCCAGCAGCTGGGGACAGGGGGCTTACGAGCAGTACTTC.

J is TRBJ2-5 and V is TRBV7-9; D remains unclear. This CDR3 spans 15 amino acids. Deletions cut 2 bases from V and 2 bases from J, with 12 bases between. Germline-derived CDR1 and CDR2 are SEHNR and FQNEAQ (reference sequence). CDR3 region: CASSLIFGQQETQYF. The CDR3, as DNA: TGTGCCAGCAGCTTAATATTTGGTCAGCAAGAGACCCAGTACTTC.

The chain carries TRBV9 and TRBJ2-1, with 9 nucleotides matching TRBD2. The V segment lost 2 bases and the J segment 9 bases; nucleotides outside the gene matches: 12. Germline V CDR1 and CDR2: SGDLS, YYNGEE. The CDR3 has 16 residues. The CDR3 sequence is CASSVSTGTSFSEQFF. The DNA of the CDR3 is TGTGCCAGCAGCGTTTCTACCGGGACTAGCTTTAGTGAGCAGTTCTTC.

The chain links TRBV5-6 to TRBJ2-5, with TRBD2 matching over 10 bases. The CDR3 is 16 residues long. Trimming cost V 2 bases and J 1 base; bases outside gene matches: 5. Germline loops: CDR1 SGHDT, CDR2 YYEEEE. CDR3 loop: CASSFRTSGLQETQYF. CDR3 bases: TGTGCCAGCAGCTTTAGGACTAGCGGACTCCAAGAGACCCAGTACTTC.

This clone was counted only a few times. The chain employs TRBV10-3 and TRBJ2-2; 7 nucleotides match TRBD1. This CDR3 contains 17 residues. The germline gives CDR1 ENHRY, CDR2 SYGVKD. V shed 5 bases and J 5 bases; nucleotides not matched to a gene: 14. CDR3 sequence reads: CAISRGQLTTSTGELFF. The CDR3 coding sequence is TGTGCCATCAGTAGGGGACAGCTCACAACTTCGACCGGGGAGCTGTTTTTT.

V is TRBV18 and J is TRBJ2-7; 12 nucleotides match TRBD1. Per germline, CDR1 KGHSH and CDR2 LQKENI. The CDR3 sequence is 15 residues long. Germline trimming cut 3 bases from V and 2 bases from J; bases unmatched to any gene: 2. Written as DNA, the CDR3 is TGTGCCAGCTCACCCGGGACAGGGGGCGCCTACGAGCAGTACTTC. The encoded protein is CASSPGTGGAYEQYF.

This chain joins TRBV6-1 and TRBJ2-5; TRBD1 matches at 7 bases. The CDR3 totals 14 residues. Germline V gives CDR1 MNHNS, CDR2 SASEGT. The junction had 8 bases not matched to a gene; V was cut back by 6 bases and J by 4 bases. The CDR3 reads CASSRQGIGETQYF. The CDR3 nucleotides read TGTGCCAGCAGCAGACAGGGTATCGGAGAGACCCAGTACTTC.

The J gene is TRBJ2-1, the V gene TRBV7-2, with D possibly matching TRBD2 (6 bases). The CDR3 is 15 residues long. Trimming took off 5 bases at V and 5 bases at J, with 16 bases between the two ends. CDR1 and CDR2 from the germline V gene are SGHTA and FQGNSA. The CDR3 sequence is CASSRSGGPHNEQFF. As DNA, the CDR3 is TGTGCCAGCAGCCGATCCGGGGGACCCCACAATGAGCAGTTCTTC.

V usage is TRBV7-9 and J usage is TRBJ1-1; D unresolved. V was cut by 6 bases and J by 5 bases, with 7 bases left in between. Germline lookup yields CDR1 SEHNR and CDR2 FQNEAQ (reference sequence). This CDR3 spans 11 amino acids. The CDR3 DNA reads as TGTGCCAGCAGAAACTGGACTGAAGCTTTCTTT. Translation gives CASRNWTEAFF. Using reference TRBV7-9 and TRBJ1-1 for the parts outside the CDR3, the full variable domain is DTGVSQNPRHKITKRGQNVTFRCDPISEHNRLYWYRQTLGQGPEFLTYFQNEAQLEKSRLLSDRFSAERPKGSFSTLEIQRTEQGDSAMYLCASRNWTEAFFGQGTRLTVV.

This clone has only one observation. This chain connects TRBV28 to TRBJ2-6; perhaps TRBD2 as D (5 bases). The CDR3 has 16 amino acids. The germline V gene encodes CDR1 MDHEN and CDR2 SYDVKM. V was cut by 7 bases and J by 0 bases, with 13 bases left in between. The CDR3 protein is CASIRGPNSGANVLTF. The DNA for the CDR3 is TGTGCCAGCATACGCGGGCCGAACTCTGGGGCCAACGTCCTGACTTTC.

The chain combines TRBV4-3 with TRBJ2-5, with D unclear. The germline V gene has CDR1 LGHNA and CDR2 YSLEER. The ends were cut back, 1 base at V and 0 bases at J, with 6 bases in the middle. CDR3 length: 14 residues. The CDR3 coding sequence is TGCGCCAGCAGCCAAGGAGTCTACCAAGAGACCCAGTACTTC. Protein: CASSQGVYQETQYF.

The chain links TRBV4-3 to TRBJ1-2, with a weak D call TRBD1 (5 bases). V was cut by 0 bases and J by 3 bases, with 14 bases left in between. Per the germline V gene, CDR1 is LGHNA and CDR2 is YSLEER. CDR3 length equals 16 residues. The CDR3 DNA is TGCGCCAGCAGCCAAGATGGATTGGGGGGGGACTATGGCTACACCTTC. Residues: CASSQDGLGGDYGYTF.

The rearrangement links TRBV27 to TRBJ2-7, with 8 bases aligning to TRBD2. Germline V CDR1 and CDR2: MNHEY, SMNVEV (reference sequence). Germline trimming cut 5 bases from V and 7 bases from J; bases unmatched to any gene: 4. This CDR3 is 12 amino acids long. CDR3 sequence: CASSPIAGEQYF. CDR3 DNA: TGTGCCAGCAGTCCTATAGCGGGGGAGCAGTACTTC.

The chain employs TRBV4-1 and TRBJ2-5, with TRBD2 as a possible D gene (7 bases). Germline CDR1 is MGHRA and CDR2 is YSYEKL. Trimming stripped 1 base from V and 5 bases from J, with 14 bases between. The length of the CDR3 is 15 residues. The CDR3 DNA reads as TGCGCCAGCAGCCAAGTATCGGGGGGCTGGGAGACCCAGTACTTC. As protein: CASSQVSGGWETQYF.

V gene TRBV9 combines with J gene TRBJ2-7; 9 bases fit TRBD1. V was clipped by 4 bases and J by 2 bases; unmatched bases: 7. The CDR3 has 15 amino acids. CDR1 is SGDLS, CDR2 YYNGEE, per germline. CDR3 DNA sequence: TGTGCCAGCAGCCCTCGACAGGGGGATACCTACGAGCAGTACTTC. Translating gives CASSPRQGDTYEQYF.

The rearrangement joins TRBV6-1 to TRBJ2-5; 9 bases match TRBD2. CDR3 size: 15 residues. The ends lost 6 bases at V and 5 bases at J; junction bases unmatched: 10. Germline CDR1 MNHNS, CDR2 SASEGT. The CDR3 loop is CASSLFSGSTETQYF. Written as DNA, the CDR3 is TGTGCCAGCAGCCTTTTTAGCGGGAGCACGGAGACCCAGTACTTC.